The rows below give T cell receptor beta chains drawn from one sample of a study of blood T cell repertoires in COVID-19. The repertoire was sequenced with immunoSEQ multiplex PCR; TCRdb's copy has only in-frame clones and lacks some. Among under 250,000 clones, about four fifths were seen once, and the ten largest hold 3% to 3.5%. The sequencing input was PBMCs or T cells enriched from blood (not recorded which). The receptor source for this set is a woman aged 60-75 years who had recovered from COVID-19. CDR3s include the opening cysteine and the closing phenylalanine or tryptophan. The D gene is left open where the match is weak. Size is omitted from some rows. Given values are once, few, many or a class for expanded clones.

V	size	D	J	CDR3	DNA
TRBV11-1	-	TRBD1	TRBJ1-1	CASSPGRDRRSTEAFF	TGTGCCAGCAGCCCAGGACGGGACAGAAGGTCCACTGAAGCTTTCTTT
TRBV12-3/TRBV12-4	-	TRBD1	TRBJ1-1	CASSPGQGSIAFF	TGTGCCAGCAGTCCGGGACAGGGTTCGATAGCTTTCTTT
TRBV5-1	-	TRBD1	TRBJ1-2	CASSSGQGANYGYTF	TGCGCCAGCAGCTCGGGACAGGGGGCGAACTATGGCTACACCTTC
TRBV7-2	few	-	TRBJ1-1	CASSLERVRAFF	TGTGCCAGCAGCTTAGAGAGGGTAAGAGCTTTCTTT
TRBV6-2/TRBV6-3	-	-	TRBJ2-1	CASSYAGREQFF	TGTGCCAGCAGTTACGCGGGGCGAGAGCAGTTCTTC
TRBV7-7	-	TRBD2	TRBJ2-2	CASSSGLGSNTGELFF	TGTGCCAGCAGCTCGGGACTAGGATCGAACACCGGGGAGCTGTTTTTT
TRBV10-3	-	-	TRBJ2-6	CAISERGIPGANVLTF	TGTGCCATCAGTGAACGGGGTATCCCTGGGGCCAACGTCCTGACTTTC
TRBV12-1	-	-	TRBJ1-1	CASSRKTGVEKAFF	TGTGCCAGCAGCCGAAAAACAGGGGTAGAGAAAGCTTTCTTT
TRBV2	-	-	TRBJ2-7	CASSERQDLYEQYF	TGTGCCAGCAGTGAAAGGCAGGATCTCTACGAGCAGTACTTC
TRBV6-5	-	TRBD1	TRBJ1-5	CASMTGASNQPQHF	TGTGCCAGCATGACAGGGGCAAGCAATCAGCCCCAGCATTTT
TRBV25-1	-	-	TRBJ2-7	CASSDTVYEQYF	TGTGCCAGCAGTGATACTGTATACGAGCAGTACTTC
TRBV19	-	-	TRBJ1-2	CASSIEREDPYGYTF	TGTGCCAGTAGTATAGAGCGGGAGGATCCATATGGCTACACCTTC
TRBV5-1	-	TRBD1	TRBJ1-1	CASRSGQGDTEAFF	TGCGCCAGCAGGTCGGGACAGGGAGACACTGAAGCTTTCTTT
TRBV2	-	TRBD1	TRBJ1-5	CATGGDRGQPQHF	TGTGCCACCGGGGGGGACAGGGGTCAGCCCCAGCATTTT
TRBV11-2	few	TRBD1	TRBJ1-2	CASSLEGGAFYGYTF	TGTGCCAGCAGCTTAGAAGGGGGCGCATTTTATGGCTACACCTTC
TRBV2	-	-	TRBJ1-2	CASSYSGATYGYTF	TGTGCCAGCAGTTACTCAGGGGCCACCTATGGCTACACCTTC
TRBV4-2	-	-	TRBJ2-7	CASSQGGAGEYEQYF	TGTGCCAGCAGCCAAGGGGGGGCGGGGGAGTACGAGCAGTACTTC
TRBV19	-	TRBD2	TRBJ2-1	CASSPLPAGDAEQFF	TGTGCCAGTAGCCCCCTACCAGCGGGGGACGCTGAGCAGTTCTTC
TRBV3-1/TRBV3-2	-	-	TRBJ1-1	CASSQGRGYTEAFF	TGTGCCAGCAGCCAAGGTCGAGGGTATACTGAAGCTTTCTTT
TRBV12-3/TRBV12-4	-	-	TRBJ1-1	CASRVQNTEAFF	TGTGCCAGCCGGGTCCAGAACACTGAAGCTTTCTTT
TRBV19	-	-	TRBJ2-7	CASSIRQGGSEQYF	TGTGCCAGTAGTATTCGGCAGGGGGGAAGCGAGCAGTACTTC
TRBV7-6	-	-	TRBJ2-7	CASSSEQQGSQQYF	TGTGCCAGCAGCTCCGAGCAACAGGGTTCTCAGCAGTACTTC
TRBV19	-	TRBD2	TRBJ2-2	CASSPLAGGASGELFF	TGTGCCAGTAGTCCGCTAGCGGGAGGTGCGTCCGGGGAGCTGTTTTTT
TRBV5-1	-	TRBD2	TRBJ2-1	CASRSGTSVDNEQFF	TGCGCCAGCAGGAGCGGGACTAGCGTAGACAATGAGCAGTTCTTC
TRBV18	-	-	TRBJ1-3	CASSPESSGNTIYF	TGTGCCAGCTCACCGGAGAGCTCTGGAAACACCATATATTTT
TRBV14	-	-	TRBJ1-2	CASSRGYGYTF	TGTGCCAGCAGCAGAGGGTATGGCTACACCTTC
TRBV13	many	TRBD1	TRBJ1-2	CASSLNRGRGYGYTF	TGTGCCAGCAGCTTGAACAGGGGAAGAGGGTATGGCTACACCTTC
TRBV18	-	TRBD1	TRBJ2-6	CASSAGQGPSGANVLTF	TGTGCCAGCTCCGCCGGACAGGGACCCTCTGGGGCCAACGTCCTGACTTTC
TRBV12-3/TRBV12-4	few	-	TRBJ1-1	CASSLTENTEAFF	TGTGCCAGCAGTTTAACAGAGAACACTGAAGCTTTCTTT
TRBV29-1	-	-	TRBJ2-5	CSVEEGGQTQYF	TGCAGCGTTGAAGAGGGAGGACAGACCCAGTACTTC
TRBV5-5	-	-	TRBJ1-6	CASSSEGRGWNSPLHF	TGTGCCAGCAGCTCGGAGGGGAGGGGGTGGAATTCACCCCTCCACTTT
TRBV5-6	-	-	TRBJ1-3	CASSYPTSSGNTIYF	TGTGCCAGCAGCTACCCGACAAGCTCTGGAAACACCATATATTTT
TRBV5-4	-	-	TRBJ2-5	CASSLPGVSGETQYF	TGTGCCAGCAGCTTACCAGGGGTTTCAGGGGAGACCCAGTACTTC
TRBV10-3	-	-	TRBJ1-1	CAISPGLTMNTEAFF	TGTGCCATCAGTCCCGGACTGACCATGAACACTGAAGCTTTCTTT
TRBV19	-	-	TRBJ1-5	CASLGQILSNQPQHF	TGTGCCAGCCTCGGACAGATTTTGAGCAATCAGCCCCAGCATTTT
TRBV18	-	-	TRBJ1-4	CASSPVAATNEKLFF	TGTGCCAGCTCACCCGTGGCAGCAACTAATGAAAAACTGTTTTTT
TRBV12-3/TRBV12-4	few	TRBD1	TRBJ1-2	CASKRSDREDYTF	TGTGCCAGCAAAAGATCGGACAGGGAGGACTACACCTTC
TRBV5-1	-	-	TRBJ2-7	CASSAGTHSYEQYF	TGCGCCAGCAGCGCCGGGACTCACTCCTACGAGCAGTACTTC
TRBV5-8	once	-	TRBJ2-7	CASSLEAGYTYEQYF	TGTGCCAGCAGCTTGGAGGCAGGGTACACCTACGAGCAGTACTTC
TRBV11-2	-	-	TRBJ2-5	CASSLIGGRYQETQYF	TGTGCCAGCAGCTTAATAGGGGGTAGGTACCAAGAGACCCAGTACTTC
TRBV5-1	-	-	TRBJ2-5	CASSLEEGAPKETQYF	TGCGCCAGCAGCTTGGAGGAAGGGGCACCTAAAGAGACCCAGTACTTC
TRBV12-5	-	-	TRBJ2-2	CASGPPFRRGTGELFF	TGTGCTAGTGGTCCCCCTTTTAGGAGGGGCACCGGGGAGCTGTTTTTT
TRBV6-4	-	TRBD1	TRBJ2-1	CASSPGQGGGEQFF	TGTGCCAGCAGTCCGGGACAGGGAGGTGGGGAGCAGTTCTTC
TRBV5-4	-	-	TRBJ1-2	CATSTRGGGYTF	TGTGCCACCTCAACTAGGGGAGGTGGCTACACCTTC
TRBV7-8	-	TRBD2	TRBJ2-7	CASSLSTGGHSYEQYF	TGTGCCAGCAGCTTATCTACGGGGGGGCACTCCTACGAGCAGTACTTC
TRBV29-1	-	TRBD1	TRBJ2-1	CSAGQGNNEQFF	TGCAGCGCCGGACAGGGAAACAATGAGCAGTTCTTC
TRBV4-2	few	-	TRBJ1-3	CASSQDRYDSLSGNTIYF	TGTGCCAGCAGCCAAGATCGCTATGACAGCCTCTCTGGAAACACCATATATTTT
TRBV4-2	-	-	TRBJ2-5	CASSQGGETQYF	TGTGCCAGCAGCCAAGGAGGGGAGACCCAGTACTTC
TRBV6-5	-	TRBD2	TRBJ2-7	CASSFGLASPTYEQYF	TGTGCCAGCAGTTTCGGACTAGCGAGTCCCACCTACGAGCAGTACTTC
TRBV11-2	-	-	TRBJ1-3	CASSSPRVSGNTIYF	TGTGCCAGCAGCTCCCCCAGGGTCTCTGGAAACACCATATATTTT
TRBV2	few	TRBD2	TRBJ2-1	CASRKLAGDYNEQFF	TGTGCCAGCAGGAAACTAGCGGGGGACTACAATGAGCAGTTCTTC